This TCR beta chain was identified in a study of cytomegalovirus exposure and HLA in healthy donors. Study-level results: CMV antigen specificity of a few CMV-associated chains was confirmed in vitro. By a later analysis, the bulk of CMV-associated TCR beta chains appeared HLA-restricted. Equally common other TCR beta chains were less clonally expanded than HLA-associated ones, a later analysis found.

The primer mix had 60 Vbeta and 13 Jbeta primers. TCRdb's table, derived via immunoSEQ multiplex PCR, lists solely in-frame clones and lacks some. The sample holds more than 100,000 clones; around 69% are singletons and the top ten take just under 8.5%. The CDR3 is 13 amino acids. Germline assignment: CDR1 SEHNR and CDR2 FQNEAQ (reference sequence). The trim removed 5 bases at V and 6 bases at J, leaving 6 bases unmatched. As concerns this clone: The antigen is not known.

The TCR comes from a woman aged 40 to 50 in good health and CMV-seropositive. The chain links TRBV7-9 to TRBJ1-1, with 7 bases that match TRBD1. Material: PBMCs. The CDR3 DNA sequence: TGTGCCAGCAGCCCCTCCGACAGGGCTGAAGCTTTCTTT. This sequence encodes CASSPSDRAEAFF.